This T cell receptor beta chain was recovered during a study of siplizumab effects on memory and regulatory T cells. CDR3 length: 18 residues. In germline, CDR1 is SGDLS, CDR2 YYNGEE. V lost 3 bases to trimming and J lost 4 bases; unmatched junction nucleotides: 15. Assay used: immunoSEQ multiplex PCR; TCRdb lists only in-frame clones, some missing. The data contain approximately 84,000 clones, around 95% of them singletons. The chain has TRBV9 and TRBJ2-3, with 9 positions matching TRBD2. The sample taken for sequencing was CD8+ T cells sorted from blood. The clonotype originates from a human donor in good health. The CDR3 nucleotides are TGTGCCAGCAGCGAAGGTCCTATAGCGGGAGAAGAAGCAGATACGCAGTATTTT. It translates to CASSEGPIAGEEADTQYF.